The clone carrying this TCR gamma chain was seen only a few times. The data were taken from a study of human gamma delta and Vdelta1 T cells. Germline V CDR1 and CDR2: VTNTFY, YDVSTARD (reference sequence). V lost 5 bases, J lost 3 bases, and 10 bases stayed unmatched. This CDR3 is 14 amino acids long. TCRdb ran CATT on the PCR reads. The data hold thousands of gamma-chain clones, with roughly 5.2% observed a single time. This chain joins TRGV3 and TRGJ1 or TRGJ2. The sample taken for sequencing was naive CD27+ Vdelta1 gamma-delta T cells from blood. This clonotype was obtained from a human donor in good health. The CDR3 sequence is CATWADAIYYKKLF. In DNA form, the CDR3 reads TGTGCCACCTGGGCCGACGCCATTTATTATAAGAAACTCTTT.